Below are 24 T cell receptor beta chains sequenced from a single sample in a study of blood T cell repertoires in COVID-19 (dated by TCRdb to about 2020). Libraries were built with the immunoSEQ multiplex PCR assay. The table was pulled from immuneACCESS by TCRdb, which kept in-frame rearrangements only. Such tables lose some clones; where checked, under half of the loss comes from unresolved V genes, and the rest has no known cause. The sample contains hundreds of thousands of clones, 70% to 90% of them found a single time. The leading ten clones occupy 1.4% of the sample. Sequenced input: PBMCs or T cells enriched from blood (not recorded which). The receptors come from a woman aged 18-29 years who had been exposed to COVID-19.

The J gene is TRBJ1-4, the V gene TRBV5-6, with 7 bases that match TRBD1. The germline gives CDR1 SGHDT, CDR2 YYEEEE. This CDR3 spans 17 amino acids. J lost 4 bases, V lost 4 bases, and 13 bases had no gene match. The CDR3 sequence: CASSPTGVRGLNEKLFF. In DNA form, the CDR3 reads TGTGCCAGCAGCCCAACAGGGGTGAGGGGACTTAATGAAAAACTGTTTTTT.

This clone was recorded a few times. J is TRBJ2-7 and V is TRBV7-2; D remains ambiguous. The CDR3 consists of 13 residues. Germline V gene sequence: CDR1 SGHTA, CDR2 FQGNSA. V lost 3 bases to trimming and J lost 0 bases, with 6 bases between them. The chain's CDR3 is CASSFQFSYEQYF. In DNA form, the CDR3 reads TGTGCCAGCAGCTTTCAGTTCTCCTACGAGCAGTACTTC.

The rearrangement uses TRBV28 and TRBJ1-5; TRBD1 might be the D (6 bases). CDR3 length: 16 amino acids. The germline gives CDR1 MDHEN, CDR2 SYDVKM. V was clipped by 3 bases and J by 4 bases, with 16 bases between them. The DNA of the CDR3 is TGTGCCAGCAGTTTTTCGATAGGACAGATTAATCAGCCCCAGCATTTT. It encodes CASSFSIGQINQPQHF.

The gene calls are TRBV15 and TRBJ1-5; TRBD1 aligns across 10 bases. J lost 6 bases, V lost 3 bases, and 8 bases had no gene match. From germline, CDR1 is LNHNV and CDR2 YYDKDF (reference sequence). This CDR3 is built from 16 residues. The CDR3 protein is CATSSVTGTGVQPQHF. The CDR3 region has the DNA TGTGCCACCAGCAGCGTCACCGGGACAGGGGTTCAGCCCCAGCATTTT.

There are a few counts of this clone. The chain employs TRBV28 and TRBJ1-1; TRBD1 agrees at 9 bases. Per the germline V gene, CDR1 is MDHEN and CDR2 is SYDVKM. The CDR3 extends over 15 amino acids. V shed 6 bases and J 5 bases; nucleotides not matched to a gene: 10. CDR3 sequence (DNA): TGTGCCAGCAGGGGAACAGGGGGCGGTAGGACTGAAGCTTTCTTT. As protein: CASRGTGGGRTEAFF.

The V call is TRBV14, the J call TRBJ1-1; 11 positions agree with TRBD1. The V and J ends lost 9 bases and 5 bases, in that order; junction bases with no gene match: 5. CDR3 length equals 13 residues. Germline values: CDR1 SGHDN, CDR2 FVKESK. DNA for the CDR3: TGTGCCAGTAGGGACAGGGGGTTGACTGAAGCTTTCTTT. Protein sequence: CASRDRGLTEAFF.

The chain couples TRBV15 to TRBJ2-1; 7 bases are shared with TRBD2. Germline V CDR1 and CDR2: LNHNV, YYDKDF (reference sequence). Trimming removed 8 bases from V and 9 bases from J; junction bases left unmatched: 10. CDR3 size: 13 residues. As DNA, the CDR3 is TGTGCCACCTTCGGGAGTGGCGGGGGTGAGCAGTTCTTC. Translated: CATFGSGGGEQFF.

The sample holds one count of this clone. The chain recombines TRBV5-4 with TRBJ2-5, with D perhaps matching TRBD1 (6 bases). Trimming pared 2 bases from V and 2 bases from J, leaving 16 bases between. From germline, CDR1 is SGHNT and CDR2 YYREEE (reference sequence). The CDR3 covers 16 residues. The CDR3 loop is CASSFGGLDRQETQYF. The CDR3 DNA reads as TGTGCCAGCAGCTTTGGGGGCCTGGACCGACAAGAGACCCAGTACTTC.

The J gene is TRBJ1-3, the V gene TRBV3-1 (or the pseudogene TRBV3-2); unclear D gene. V lost 1 base to trimming and J lost 4 bases, with 5 bases between them. CDR1 LGHDT and CDR2 YNNKEL come from the germline V gene (reference sequence). The CDR3 length is 13 residues. The CDR3 loop is CASSQVQGNTIYF. CDR3 in DNA: TGTGCCAGCAGCCAAGTCCAGGGAAACACCATATATTTT.

The chain has TRBV4-3 and TRBJ1-2; 8 bases fit TRBD1. CDR3 size: 16 residues. The trim removed 2 bases at V and 0 bases at J, leaving 5 bases unmatched. The germline V gene encodes CDR1 LGHNA and CDR2 YSLEER. The CDR3 nucleotides are TGCGCCAGCAGCCAAACGGGACAGGCTACTAACTATGGCTACACCTTC. Residues: CASSQTGQATNYGYTF.

A remark on this clone: Relative to the germline gene, one junction end is altered; a read error may explain this. V and J are TRBV28 and TRBJ2-7, with D possibly being TRBD1 (5 bases). The germline CDR1 and CDR2 sequences are MDHEN and SYDVKM. The CDR3 sequence is 13 residues long. CDR3 bases: TGTGCCAGCAGTCTAACATGGGGCTACGAGCAGTGCTTC. Its protein product is CASSLTWGYEQCF.

This rearrangement joins TRBV11-1 to TRBJ1-2, with D possibly TRBD1 on 5 matching bases. V shed 1 base and J shed 6 bases, with 18 bases lying between them. Germline assignment: CDR1 SGHAT and CDR2 FQDESV (reference sequence). CDR3 length: 16 residues. This chain's CDR3 is CASSLGGELNYDGYTF. In DNA form, the CDR3 reads TGTGCCAGCAGCTTAGGGGGGGAATTAAACTACGATGGCTACACCTTC.

The chain has TRBV2 and TRBJ2-7; D is possibly TRBD1 (5 bases). The CDR3 has 12 amino acids. Trimming took 11 bases from V and 0 from J, leaving 11 bases between them. CDR1 and CDR2 (germline): SNHLY, FYNNEI. The CDR3, as DNA: TGTGCCGGTCACAGGAGCTCCTACGAGCAGTACTTC. As protein: CAGHRSSYEQYF.

This chain links TRBV20-1 with TRBJ2-7, with 7 bases identical to TRBD2. CDR1 DFQATT and CDR2 SNEGSKA come from the germline V gene (reference sequence). V dropped 3 bases and J dropped 0; count of bases not matched to a gene: 8. This CDR3 comprises 15 residues. CDR3 bases: TGCAGTGCTAGTGGGGCCGGGACTAACTCCTACGAGCAGTACTTC. Translated, it gives CSASGAGTNSYEQYF.

V and J are TRBV5-6 and TRBJ1-2; D unclear. Germline V gene sequence: CDR1 SGHDT, CDR2 YYEEEE. CDR3 length equals 14 residues. V was cut by 2 bases and J by 2 bases, with 10 bases left in between. The CDR3 bases are TGTGCCAGCAGCTTCCCCCATCCCAACTATGGCTACACCTTC. This sequence encodes CASSFPHPNYGYTF.

The V and J genes are TRBV6-5 and TRBJ2-5; D is perhaps TRBD2 (6 bases). Per the germline V gene, CDR1 is MNHEY and CDR2 is SVGAGI. CDR3 size: 12 residues. Trimming cost V 6 bases and J 3 bases, with 8 bases left between them. CDR3 coding DNA: TGTGCCAGCAGGACGGGGGAAGAGACCCAGTACTTC. Protein sequence: CASRTGEETQYF.

This chain connects TRBV5-6 to TRBJ1-6; 7 nucleotides agree with TRBD1. CDR1 is SGHDT, CDR2 YYEEEE, per germline. V lost 5 bases to trimming and J lost 7 bases; unmatched junction nucleotides: 9. This CDR3 has 15 residues. The CDR3 protein is CASSQTGTENSPLHF. CDR3 in DNA: TGTGCCAGCAGTCAGACCGGGACAGAAAATTCACCCCTCCACTTT.

V is TRBV3-1 (or the pseudogene TRBV3-2) and J is TRBJ2-1, with TRBD2 matching over 10 bases. J gave up 0 bases and V 0 bases, and 11 bases lay outside the gene matches. Germline CDR1 reads LGHDT; CDR2 reads YNNKEL (reference sequence). The CDR3 has 20 residues. CDR3 DNA: TGTGCCAGCAGCCAAGAAGCGGGGACTAGCGTGTCGAGCTCCTACAATGAGCAGTTCTTC. Protein: CASSQEAGTSVSSSYNEQFF.

The chain is built from TRBV28 and TRBJ1-2; 8 positions agree with TRBD1. Germline V gives CDR1 MDHEN, CDR2 SYDVKM. The CDR3 runs 14 residues. The junction had 5 bases not matched to a gene; V was cut back by 6 bases and J by 2 bases. In DNA form, the CDR3 reads TGTGCCAGCAGCACCACAGGGGGGAACTATGGCTACACCTTC. This codes for CASSTTGGNYGYTF.

The V call is TRBV6-2 or TRBV6-3, the J call TRBJ2-3; D might be TRBD2 (6 bases). Germline V gene data show CDR1 as MNHEY and CDR2 as SVGEGT. Deletions cut 4 bases from V and 0 bases from J, with 11 bases between. This CDR3 spans 15 amino acids. The CDR3 sequence is CASSFNGGSTDTQYF. CDR3 in DNA: TGTGCCAGCAGTTTCAACGGGGGAAGCACAGATACGCAGTATTTT.

The chain combines TRBV13 with TRBJ2-7; 11 bases agree with TRBD2. J gave up 4 bases and V 1 base, and 3 bases lay outside the gene matches. Per the germline V gene, CDR1 is PRHDT and CDR2 is FYEKMQ (reference sequence). CDR3 length: 15 amino acids. CDR3 sequence: CASSLAGTSGYEQYF. The CDR3 coding sequence is TGTGCCAGCAGCTTAGCCGGGACTAGCGGATACGAGCAGTACTTC.

This chain links TRBV27 with TRBJ2-7; TRBD1 matches 7 bases. The CDR3 sequence is 16 residues long. Trimming cost V 0 bases and J 0 bases; bases outside gene matches: 5. CDR1 and CDR2 (germline): MNHEY, SMNVEV (reference sequence). The chain's CDR3 is CASSLSLSGGSYEQYF. CDR3 bases: TGTGCCAGCAGTTTATCCCTCTCAGGGGGCTCCTACGAGCAGTACTTC.

This clone was recorded only once. The rearrangement links TRBV20-1 to TRBJ1-1; D is unclear. Trimming pared 3 bases from V and 0 bases from J, leaving 8 bases between. The germline V gene has CDR1 DFQATT and CDR2 SNEGSKA (reference sequence). The CDR3 runs to 13 residues. CDR3 nucleotide sequence: TGCAGTGCTAGTAACAGCCTGAACACTGAAGCTTTCTTT. This gives the protein CSASNSLNTEAFF.

The gene calls are TRBV5-8 and TRBJ2-1; 9 nucleotides match TRBD1. The CDR3 has 15 residues. V shed 0 bases and J 9 bases; nucleotides not matched to a gene: 7. The germline CDR1 and CDR2 sequences are SGHTS and YDEGEE. CDR3 residues: CASSLGQGEGGEQFF. CDR3 nucleotides: TGTGCCAGCAGCTTGGGACAGGGGGAAGGCGGTGAGCAGTTCTTC. Complete variable domain (other parts from reference TRBV5-8 and TRBJ2-1): EAGVTQSPTHLIKTRGQQATLRCSPISGHTSVYWYQQALGLGLQFLLWYDEGEERNRGNFPPRFSGRQFPNYSSELNVNALELEDSALYLCASSLGQGEGGEQFFGPGTRLTVL.